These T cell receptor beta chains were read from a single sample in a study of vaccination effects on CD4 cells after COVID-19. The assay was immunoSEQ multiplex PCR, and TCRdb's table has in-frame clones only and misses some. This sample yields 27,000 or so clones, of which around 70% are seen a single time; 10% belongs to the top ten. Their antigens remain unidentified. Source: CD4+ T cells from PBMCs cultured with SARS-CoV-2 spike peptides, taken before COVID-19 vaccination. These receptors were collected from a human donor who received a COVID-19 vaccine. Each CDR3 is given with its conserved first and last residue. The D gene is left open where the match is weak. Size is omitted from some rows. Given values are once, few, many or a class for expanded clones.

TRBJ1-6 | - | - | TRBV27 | TGTGCCAGCAGTTTATCGGCAGTCATGGGTAATTCACCCCTCCACTTT | CASSLSAVMGNSPLHF
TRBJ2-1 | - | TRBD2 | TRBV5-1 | TGCGCCAGCAGCTTGGAGGCTAGCGGGAGTACTGAGCAGTTCTTC | CASSLEASGSTEQFF
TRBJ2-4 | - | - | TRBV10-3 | TGTGCCATCAGTGAGTCGAGCCCCTCCCTAGCCAAAAACATTCAGTACTTC | CAISESSPSLAKNIQYF
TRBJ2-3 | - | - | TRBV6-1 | TGTGCCAGCAGTGAACTTCAGGGTCGGACAGATACGCAGTATTTT | CASSELQGRTDTQYF
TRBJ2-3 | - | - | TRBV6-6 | TGTGCCAGCATTGAAACAGGGATGTCAGATACGCAGTATTTT | CASIETGMSDTQYF
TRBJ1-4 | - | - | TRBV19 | TGTGCCAGTAAGGAGCCGCCCCAAAGGGCTAATGAAAAACTGTTTTTT | CASKEPPQRANEKLFF
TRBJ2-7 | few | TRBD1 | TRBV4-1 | TGCGCCAGCAGCCGCGACCAGGGGGATCTAAGTATTCAGTACTTC | CASSRDQGDLSIQYF
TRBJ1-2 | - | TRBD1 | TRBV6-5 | TGTGCCAGCAGTACGCCGGGACAGGGGAAGAATGGCTACACCTTC | CASSTPGQGKNGYTF
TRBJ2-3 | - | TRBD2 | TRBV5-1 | TGCGCCAGCAGCCCCCGGGCTAGCGGGAGAACAGATACGCAGTATTTT | CASSPRASGRTDTQYF
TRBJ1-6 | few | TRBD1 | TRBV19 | TGTGCCAGTAGATACGGACAGGTAGTATCACCCCTCCACTTT | CASRYGQVVSPLHF
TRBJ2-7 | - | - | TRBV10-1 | TGCGCCAGCACCCTGGGACTTCTCTACGAGCAGTACTTC | CASTLGLLYEQYF
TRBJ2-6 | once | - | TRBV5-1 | TGCGCCAGCAGTGCGGAGGATTTTGGGGCCAACGTCCTGACTTTC | CASSAEDFGANVLTF
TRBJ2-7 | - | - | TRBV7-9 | TGTGCCAGCAGCTTAGATTTAGGGTCCGAGCAGTACTTC | CASSLDLGSEQYF
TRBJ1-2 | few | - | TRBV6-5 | TGTGCCAGCAGCCCCAATTCCTATGGCTACACCTTC | CASSPNSYGYTF
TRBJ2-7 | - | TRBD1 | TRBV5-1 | TGCGCCAGCAGCTCGGGACAGGGTAACGAGCAGTACTTC | CASSSGQGNEQYF
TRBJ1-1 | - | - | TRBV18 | TGTGCCAGCTCACCAATTTGGGACGCAAAAACCATTGAAGCTTTCTTT | CASSPIWDAKTIEAFF
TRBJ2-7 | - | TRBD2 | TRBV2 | TGTGCCAGCAGTGAAGATACGGGGGGGGACTACGAGCAGTACTTC | CASSEDTGGDYEQYF
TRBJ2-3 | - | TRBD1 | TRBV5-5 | TGTGCCAGCAGCCCCCAGGGACAGCACACAGATACGCAGTATTTT | CASSPQGQHTDTQYF
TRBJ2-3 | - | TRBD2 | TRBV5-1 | TGCGCCAGCAAGGGACTAGCGGGAGGCTGGGCAGATACGCAGTATTTT | CASKGLAGGWADTQYF
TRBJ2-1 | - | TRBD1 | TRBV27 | TGTGCCAGCAGCATCGGACAGGGGACCTACAATGAGCAGTTCTTC | CASSIGQGTYNEQFF
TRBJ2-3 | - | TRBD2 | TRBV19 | TGTGCCAGTAGTTCCCGACTAGCGGGAGGGAGCACAGATACGCAGTATTTT | CASSSRLAGGSTDTQYF
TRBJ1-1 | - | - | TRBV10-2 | TGCGCCAGCAGTGAGAGGGGACAGAACACTGAAGCTTTCTTT | CASSERGQNTEAFF
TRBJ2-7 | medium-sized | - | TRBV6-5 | TGTGCCAGGGGGGAGACGGGGGAGCAGTACTTC | CARGETGEQYF
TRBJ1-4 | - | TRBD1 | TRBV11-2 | TGTGCCAGCAGCATCGACAGGGGGCGCGCTGAAAAACTGTTTTTT | CASSIDRGRAEKLFF
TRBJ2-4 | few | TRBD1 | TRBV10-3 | TGTGCCATCAGTGAGAAGACAGGGGCGAACATTCAGTACTTC | CAISEKTGANIQYF
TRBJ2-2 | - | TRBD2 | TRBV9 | TGTGCCAGCAGCGGACGGTCGGGGGGGGCCGGGGAGCTGTTTTTT | CASSGRSGGAGELFF
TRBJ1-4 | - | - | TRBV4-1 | TGCGCCAGCAGCCAAGTAGCTGGAACCAATGAAAAACTGTTTTTT | CASSQVAGTNEKLFF
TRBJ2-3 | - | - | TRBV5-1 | TGCGCCAGCACGAGGACTAGCACAGATACGCAGTATTTT | CASTRTSTDTQYF
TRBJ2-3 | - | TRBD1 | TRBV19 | TGTGCCAGTAGTATCCAGGGGGCGGCAGATACGCAGTATTTT | CASSIQGAADTQYF